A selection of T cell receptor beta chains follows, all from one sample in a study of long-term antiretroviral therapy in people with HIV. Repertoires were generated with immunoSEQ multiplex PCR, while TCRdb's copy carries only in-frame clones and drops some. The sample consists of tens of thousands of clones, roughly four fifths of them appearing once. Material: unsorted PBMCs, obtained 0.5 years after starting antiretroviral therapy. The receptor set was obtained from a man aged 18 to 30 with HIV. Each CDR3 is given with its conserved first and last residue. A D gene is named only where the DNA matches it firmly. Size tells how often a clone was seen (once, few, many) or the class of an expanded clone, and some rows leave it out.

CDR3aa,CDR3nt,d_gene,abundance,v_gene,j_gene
CASSHRTGTDTQYF,TGTGCCAGCAGCCACCGGACAGGCACAGATACGCAGTATTTT,.,.,TRBV5-6,TRBJ2-3
CASSTQRTSGWKPNEQFF,TGTGCCAGCAGTACTCAAAGGACTAGCGGGTGGAAGCCTAATGAGCAGTTCTTC,TRBD2,.,TRBV27,TRBJ2-1
CASSRLAGTYNEQFF,TGTGCCAGCTCCCGACTAGCGGGGACCTACAATGAGCAGTTCTTC,TRBD2,.,TRBV18,TRBJ2-1
CASSSAPGTDSTDTQYF,TGTGCCAGCAGCTCGGCCCCCGGGACAGACAGCACAGATACGCAGTATTTT,TRBD1,once,TRBV7-9,TRBJ2-3
CASGADNQPQHF,TGTGCCAGCGGGGCAGACAATCAGCCCCAGCATTTT,.,.,TRBV2,TRBJ1-5
CASSLERTGANEQYF,TGTGCCAGCAGCTTAGAGCGGACAGGAGCTAACGAGCAGTACTTC,TRBD1,few,TRBV7-9,TRBJ2-7
CAWISRGPMNTEAFF,TGTGCCTGGATTTCAAGAGGGCCCATGAACACTGAAGCTTTCTTT,.,.,TRBV30,TRBJ1-1
CASSQYQGSGNTIYF,TGCGCCAGCAGCCAATATCAGGGGTCTGGAAACACCATATATTTT,.,.,TRBV4-1,TRBJ1-3
CASSQDRGAVEGEAFF,TGCGCCAGCAGCCAAGATCGGGGGGCTGTAGAGGGTGAAGCTTTCTTT,.,.,TRBV4-3,TRBJ1-1
CARSLEGQDEKLFF,TGTGCCAGAAGCTTGGAGGGACAGGATGAAAAACTGTTTTTT,TRBD1,.,TRBV5-3,TRBJ1-4